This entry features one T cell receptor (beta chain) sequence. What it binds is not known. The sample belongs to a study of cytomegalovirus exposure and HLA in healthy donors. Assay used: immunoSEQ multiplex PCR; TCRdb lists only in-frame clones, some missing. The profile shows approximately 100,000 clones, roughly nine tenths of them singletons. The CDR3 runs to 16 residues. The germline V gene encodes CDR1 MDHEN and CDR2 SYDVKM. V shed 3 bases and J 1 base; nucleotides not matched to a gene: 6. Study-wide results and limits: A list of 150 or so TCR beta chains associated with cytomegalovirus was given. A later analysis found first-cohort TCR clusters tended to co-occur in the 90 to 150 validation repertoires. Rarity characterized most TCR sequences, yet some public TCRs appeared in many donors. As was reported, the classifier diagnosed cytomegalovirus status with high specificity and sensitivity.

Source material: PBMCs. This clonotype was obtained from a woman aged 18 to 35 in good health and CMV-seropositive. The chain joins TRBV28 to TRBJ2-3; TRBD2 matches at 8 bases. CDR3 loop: CASSLHGGARTDTQYF. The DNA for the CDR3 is TGTGCCAGCAGTTTGCACGGGGGGGCCCGCACAGATACGCAGTATTTT.